This is a list of T cell receptor beta chains from one sample in a study of low-dose radiotherapy and immunotherapy resistance in tumors. TCRdb reprocessed the reads via MiXCR and lists one record per CDR3 protein. The sample contains 55,000 to 80,000 distinct CDR3 sequences, 26% of which appear only once. The sequenced sample was PBMCs, obtained before treatment. The receptors here all came from a male donor with rectosigmoid adenocarcinoma. Both conserved end residues are part of each CDR3. The D gene is left open where the match is weak.

TRBJ2-2 TRBV20-1 - CSARPIGTGELFF
TRBJ1-1 TRBV6-2/TRBV6-3 - CASSSLQDRSEAFF
TRBJ2-5 TRBV7-9 - CASSFSETQYF
TRBJ1-2 TRBV3-1 - CASSQDGPHYGYTF
TRBJ1-2 TRBV28 - CASRVFRGTLGYTF
TRBJ1-6 TRBV9 TRBD1 CASSVAQGASSPLHF
TRBJ1-2 TRBV10-3 - CAIKGPKGDGYTF
TRBJ2-7 TRBV28 - CASKYQGPYTYEQYF
TRBJ2-7 TRBV12-3/TRBV12-4 - CASSFQGPSYEQYF
TRBJ1-1 TRBV6-5 - CASSPPGRPEAFF
TRBJ2-7 TRBV29-1 - CSVQKQIQGREQYF
TRBJ2-7 TRBV27 TRBD2 CASSLPAGGGHEQYF
TRBJ1-1 TRBV28 - CASSSAGDAFEAFF
TRBJ2-7 TRBV6-5 - CASSYTWSYSYEQYF
TRBJ2-7 TRBV7-2 TRBD2 CASSLASSGSYEQYF
TRBJ2-4 TRBV6-5 TRBD2 CASRETSGQLAKNIQYF
TRBJ2-1 TRBV29-1 TRBD2 CSSTGLYNNEQFF
TRBJ2-7 TRBV6-6 TRBD1 CASSYLDRDYEQYF
TRBJ2-6 TRBV6-4 - CASSDGETGANVLTF
TRBJ1-5 TRBV5-6 - CASSSGGGAISNQPQHF
TRBJ2-6 TRBV4-3 - CASSQVSGANVLTF
TRBJ1-2 TRBV6-5 TRBD1 CASSPGTGYASYGYTF
TRBJ1-2 TRBV7-9 - CASSLGRGSNYGYTF
TRBJ2-7 TRBV5-1 TRBD2 CASSQQAGLALEQYF
TRBJ2-3 TRBV20-1 - CSAAWRITDTQYF
TRBJ2-1 TRBV20-1 TRBD2 CSAINSGRALNEQFF
TRBJ2-1 TRBV29-1 TRBD1 CIIVGQGKDNEQFF
TRBJ2-3 TRBV10-3 TRBD2 CAIMTSGGDTQYF
TRBJ2-1 TRBV6-2/TRBV6-3 TRBD1 CASSSQGAGSNEQFF
TRBJ1-4 TRBV9 - CASSVHSVATNEKLFF
TRBJ1-1 TRBV12-3/TRBV12-4 - CASSTGQRTEAFF
TRBJ2-2 TRBV2 TRBD2 CASQGLAGNTGELFF
TRBJ2-3 TRBV14 - CASSQDGGASTDTQYF
TRBJ2-2 TRBV19 - CASSRTAANTGELFF
TRBJ1-5 TRBV12-3/TRBV12-4 - CASSLTGNQPQHF
TRBJ2-1 TRBV12-3/TRBV12-4 TRBD2 CASRGGLAYNEQFF
TRBJ2-7 TRBV28 - CASFTRRRGREQHF